The present TCR beta chain was sequenced within a study of T-cell memory formation after mild COVID-19. Study conclusions and caveats: CD4/CD8 balance characterized clones contracting day 15 to 85, and CD4+ skew characterized later expanders.

Comments on this clonotype: Its antigen is not known.

TCRdb reprocessed the 5' RACE reads via MiXCR and lists one record per CDR3 protein. The repertoire holds approximately 450,000 distinct CDR3 sequences, with approximately 18% as singletons. The V gene lost 5 bases and the J gene lost 1 base, with 14 bases spanning the gap. Germline V gene lookup returns CDR1 SQVTM and CDR2 ANQGSEA. This CDR3 spans 14 amino acids. The clonotype was recovered from an adult woman who had mild COVID-19 (a few samples of this study predate the infection). Cell type and time point are not known. The chain joins TRBV29-1 to TRBJ1-1; D remains ambiguous. The sequenced sample was PBMCs or a T cell subset sorted from them (not recorded which). CDR3 bases: TGCAGCGTTCTGAGACTTGGAAGGAACACTGAAGCTTTCTTT. Encoded protein: CSVLRLGRNTEAFF.